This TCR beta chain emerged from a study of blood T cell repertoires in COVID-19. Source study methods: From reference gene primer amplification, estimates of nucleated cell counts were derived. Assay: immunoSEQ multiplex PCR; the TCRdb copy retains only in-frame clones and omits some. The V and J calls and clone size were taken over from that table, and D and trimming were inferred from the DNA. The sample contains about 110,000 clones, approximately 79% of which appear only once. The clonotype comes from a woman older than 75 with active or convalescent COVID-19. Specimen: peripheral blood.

In nucleotides, the CDR3 is TGCGCCAGCAGCTCCGGACTAGCAGATAATGAGCAGTTCTTC. This sequence encodes CASSSGLADNEQFF. The gene calls are TRBV5-1 and TRBJ2-1, with 8 bases identical to TRBD2. Germline CDR1 reads SGHRS; CDR2 reads YFSETQ. V lost 3 bases, J lost 7 bases, and 6 bases stayed unmatched. The length of the CDR3 is 14 residues.